Reported below is one T cell receptor (beta chain). Its antigen is unidentified. This may be a read error: a much more frequent sequence differs by one nucleotide. The data were taken from a study of early T cells in non-severe SARS-CoV-2 infection. Overall study context: Chains were unpaired, as sequencing was done on bulk RNA from unsorted whole blood. Study outcomes and limitations: The VDJdb matching leaned toward anti-spike CD8 responses and overlooked private and CD4 specificities.

The CDR3 contains 14 residues. V lost 5 bases and J 8 bases, leaving 17 bases between the germline ends. The germline V gene has CDR1 SGHRS and CDR2 YFSETQ. Unique molecular identifier tags were affixed to discrete cDNA molecules. TCRdb analysed the 5' RACE reads with MiXCR anew, one entry per CDR3 protein. The sample holds around 67,000 distinct CDR3 sequences; about 9.9% are singletons and the top ten take 3% to 4%. The chain joins TRBV5-1 to TRBJ2-1, with D perhaps TRBD2 (6 bases). The TCR originated in an adult who was a healthcare worker with PCR-confirmed SARS-CoV-2 infection or an uninfected control (not recorded which). Sequenced input: whole blood. CDR3 region: CASSLARTSYEQFF. DNA of the CDR3: TGCGCCAGCAGTCTAGCGAGAACGTCCTATGAGCAGTTCTTC.